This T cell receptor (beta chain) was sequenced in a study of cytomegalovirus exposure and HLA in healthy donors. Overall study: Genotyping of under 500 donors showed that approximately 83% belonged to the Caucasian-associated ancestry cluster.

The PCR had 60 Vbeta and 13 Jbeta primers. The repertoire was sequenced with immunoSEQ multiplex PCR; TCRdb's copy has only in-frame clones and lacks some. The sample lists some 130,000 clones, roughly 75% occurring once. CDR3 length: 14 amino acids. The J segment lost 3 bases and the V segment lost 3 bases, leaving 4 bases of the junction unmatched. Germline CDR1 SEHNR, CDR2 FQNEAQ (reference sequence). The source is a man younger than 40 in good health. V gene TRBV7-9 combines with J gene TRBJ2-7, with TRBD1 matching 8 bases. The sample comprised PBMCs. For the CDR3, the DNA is TGTGCCAGCAGCTTGACAGGGGCTGTCTACGAGCAGTACTTC. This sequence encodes CASSLTGAVYEQYF.